A single sample is the source of the 9 T cell receptor beta chains below, sequenced in a study of shared clonotypes between healthy human individuals. TCRdb keeps only in-frame clones here, not all; method: immunoSEQ multiplex PCR. The table includes under 2,500,000 clones, roughly 95% detected once. What was sequenced was naive CD4+ T cells sorted from blood. The subset: CD45RA+ positively selected. These receptors all stem from a man younger than 35 in good health.

V is TRBV6-6 and J is TRBJ1-3; no reliable D call. The CDR3 has 14 amino acids. Looked up from germline, CDR1 is MNHNY and CDR2 is SVGAGI (reference sequence). The V end lost 2 bases, the J end lost 1 base, and 6 bases lay between the germline ends. The CDR3 coding sequence is TGTGCCAGCAGTTACGGGCAGTCTGGAAACACCATATATTTT. This encodes CASSYGQSGNTIYF.

V usage is TRBV6-6 and J usage is TRBJ2-2; possible D gene TRBD2, 6 bases. The V gene lost 5 bases and the J gene lost 4 bases, with 14 bases spanning the gap. There are 15 residues in the CDR3. Germline V gene sequence: CDR1 MNHNY, CDR2 SVGAGI (reference sequence). The CDR3 DNA sequence: TGTGCCAGCAGTGGGGCGGGGTCAGTCACCGGGGAGCTGTTTTTT. Residues: CASSGAGSVTGELFF.

The chain uses TRBV5-1 and TRBJ2-5, with 9 bases that match TRBD2. Germline V gives CDR1 SGHRS, CDR2 YFSETQ. V lost 4 bases, J lost 2 bases, and 9 bases stayed unmatched. The CDR3 covers 16 residues. CDR3 in DNA: TGCGCCAGCAGCCCTCAAGCTAGCGGGGTACAAGAGACCCAGTACTTC. This translates into CASSPQASGVQETQYF.

The rearrangement links TRBV5-1 to TRBJ2-5, with D perhaps TRBD1 (6 bases). The CDR3 is 15 amino acids. Germline V gives CDR1 SGHRS, CDR2 YFSETQ. The germline V and J ends were trimmed by 3 bases and 2 bases, with 14 bases remaining between them. Written as DNA, the CDR3 is TGCGCCAGCAGCTCGCCCCTTGGACAGCAAGAGACCCAGTACTTC. It translates to CASSSPLGQQETQYF.

The rearrangement uses TRBV6-6 and TRBJ2-7, with D perhaps matching TRBD2 (6 bases). Between the trimmed V and J ends, which lost 2 bases and 2 bases, there was a span of 16 bases. Germline V gene sequence: CDR1 MNHNY, CDR2 SVGAGI (reference sequence). This CDR3 comprises 16 residues. The CDR3 protein is CASSYLEGLTPYEQYF. As DNA, the CDR3 is TGTGCCAGCAGTTACCTGGAGGGCCTGACTCCCTACGAGCAGTACTTC.

The CDR3 bases are TGCGCCAGCAGCACAACCGGGAACTACCAAGAGACCCAGTACTTC. Its protein product is CASSTTGNYQETQYF. The chain carries TRBV5-1 and TRBJ2-5, with a weak D call TRBD2 (5 bases). V lost 4 bases and J 0 bases, leaving 13 bases between the germline ends. Germline V CDR1 and CDR2: SGHRS, YFSETQ. The CDR3 runs 15 residues. Filled out from reference TRBV5-1 and TRBJ2-5, the complete variable domain reads KAGVTQTPRYLIKTRGQQVTLSCSPISGHRSVSWYQQTPGQGLQFLFEYFSETQRNKGNFPGRFSGRQFSNSRSEMNVSTLELGDSALYLCASSTTGNYQETQYFGPGTRLLVL.

This sequence joins TRBV5-6 and TRBJ2-7; TRBD1 is a possible D gene (5 bases). Germline V gene lookup returns CDR1 SGHDT and CDR2 YYEEEE. There are 15 residues in the CDR3. V lost 7 bases and J lost 5, with 22 bases in between. The CDR3 region is CASGRWGRTRDEQYF. The CDR3 bases are TGTGCCAGCGGGCGATGGGGCAGGACCCGTGACGAGCAGTACTTC.

A single count supports this clone. Within the sample, other DNA sequences also encode this same CDR3. The chain uses TRBV10-1 and TRBJ2-1, with 10 bases matching TRBD2. V gave up 4 bases and J gave up 1 base; unmatched junction bases: 1. The CDR3 has 15 residues. Per germline, CDR1 WNHNN and CDR2 SYGVQD (reference sequence). The CDR3, as DNA: TGCGCCAGCAGTGCTAGCGGGGGATCCTACAATGAGCAGTTCTTC. Its protein product is CASSASGGSYNEQFF.

This clone was counted once. The chain carries TRBV29-1 and TRBJ1-2; TRBD1 is a possible D gene (5 bases). Germline V CDR1 and CDR2: SQVTM, ANQGSEA. V was pared by 6 bases and J by 8 bases, with 10 bases between. The CDR3 has 10 residues. CDR3 sequence reads: CSVVGGGYTF. Written as DNA, the CDR3 is TGCAGCGTCGTGGGGGGAGGCTACACCTTC. The full variable domain, completed using reference TRBV29-1 and TRBJ1-2, is SAVISQKPSRDICQRGTSLTIQCQVDSQVTMMFWYRQQPGQSLTLIATANQGSEATYESGFVIDKFPISRPNLTFSTLTVSNMSPEDSSIYLCSVVGGGYTFGSGTRLTVV.